This T cell receptor (beta chain) was documented in a study of blood T cell repertoires in COVID-19. Whole-study context: From the United States, Italy and Spain came samples of acute and convalescent COVID-19.

V was pared by 7 bases and J by 5 bases, with 26 bases between. Germline CDR1 is ENHRY and CDR2 is SYGVKD. The CDR3 sequence is 17 residues long. Produced via immunoSEQ multiplex PCR; TCRdb's table is partial and in-frame only. The table has 200,000 or so clones, 85% to 90% seen once. Sequencing input: peripheral blood. This clonotype originated in a woman aged 45-65 years with acute or convalescent COVID-19. The rearrangement links TRBV10-3 to TRBJ1-2; the D is unclear. This chain's CDR3 is CAITDRSGPPTSYGYTF. The CDR3 DNA is TGTGCCATCACTGATCGGAGCGGACCTCCTACTTCATATGGCTACACCTTC.